The 7 T cell receptor beta chains below come from one sample, sequenced in a study of breast tumors, draining lymph nodes, adjacent tissues. Axillary draining lymph nodes of breast cancer patients supplied the node samples. TCRdb processed the multiplex PCR reads anew with MiXCR; each CDR3 protein has one entry. The table records 150,000 to 200,000 distinct CDR3 sequences, around a third of them present only once. Material for sequencing was axillary lymph node tissue. These receptors were taken from a female donor with breast cancer. Some clones in this sample may be carry-over from other donors' samples.

The chain joins TRBV7-8 to TRBJ2-6, with TRBD2 matching 11 bases. Germline assignment: CDR1 SGHVS and CDR2 FQNEAQ. This CDR3 has 17 residues. V dropped 0 bases and J dropped 15; count of bases not matched to a gene: 13. CDR3 loop: CASSLARIAGGANPLTF. In DNA, the CDR3 is TGTGCCAGCAGCTTAGCGCGGATAGCGGGAGGGGCCAACCCCCTGACTTTC.

This clonotype was counted only a few times. This chain joins TRBV30 and TRBJ2-1; 12 nucleotides line up with TRBD2. J lost 10 bases, V lost 4 bases, and 14 bases had no gene match. The germline gives CDR1 GTSNPN, CDR2 SVGIG (reference sequence). The CDR3 contains 16 residues. The CDR3 DNA follows: TGTGCCTGGATTTTGGGGGGACTAGCGGGTACCGGGGAGCAGTTCTTC. Translated, it gives CAWILGGLAGTGEQFF. The variable domain in full, with the rest retrieved from reference TRBV30 and TRBJ2-1, is SQTIHQWPATLVQPVGSPLSLECTVEGTSNPNLYWYRQAAGRGLQLLFYSVGIGQISSEVPQNLSASRPQDRQFILSSKKLLLSDSGFYLCAWILGGLAGTGEQFFGPGTRLTVL.

The table lists this clonotype with many counts. The rearrangement links TRBV19 to TRBJ2-7; D not certain. Germline V lookup: CDR1 LNHDA, CDR2 SQIVND (reference sequence). The CDR3 sequence is 13 residues long. Between the trimmed V and J ends, which lost 5 bases and 6 bases, there was a span of 14 bases. This CDR3 is CASSPHNTGEQYF. CDR3 in DNA: TGTGCCAGTAGTCCACATAACACGGGCGAGCAGTACTTC.

This clonotype was detected many times. The gene calls are TRBV4-1 and TRBJ1-3; possibly TRBD1 for D (5 bases). From germline, CDR1 is MGHRA and CDR2 YSYEKL. This CDR3 is 18 amino acids long. Trimming pared 4 bases from V and 2 bases from J, leaving 21 bases between. CDR3 sequence reads: CASSRPGRGNSAGNTIYF. The CDR3 nucleotides are TGCGCCAGCAGCCGCCCGGGACGAGGGAATTCAGCTGGAAACACCATATATTTT.

This clonotype was seen at least ten times. This chain connects TRBV4-2 to TRBJ2-1; the match to TRBD2 covers 9 bases. CDR1 and CDR2 (germline): LGHNA, YNFKEQ. The CDR3 is 14 amino acids. V dropped 1 base and J dropped 10; count of bases not matched to a gene: 5. The DNA for the CDR3 is TGTGCCAGCAGCCAAGGTTCTAGCGGGGAGGAGCAGTTCTTC. Protein: CASSQGSSGEEQFF.

In this sample, this clonotype turned up many times. J is TRBJ1-6 and V is TRBV19, with TRBD1 matching 11 bases. CDR1 LNHDA and CDR2 SQIVND come from the germline V gene (reference sequence). J gave up 5 bases and V 6 bases, and 6 bases lay outside the gene matches. The CDR3 has 16 residues. CDR3: CASRPRTGGNNSPLHF. The CDR3 DNA reads TGTGCCAGTAGACCTCGGACAGGGGGCAATAATTCACCCCTCCACTTT. The full variable domain, with the rest looked up from reference TRBV19 and TRBJ1-6, is DGGITQSPKYLFRKEGQNVTLSCEQNLNHDAMYWYRQDPGQGLRLIYYSQIVNDFQKGDIAEGYSVSREKKESFPLTVTSAQKNPTAFYLCASRPRTGGNNSPLHFGNGTRLTVT.

This clonotype was observed many times. The chain joins TRBV29-1 to TRBJ2-1, with unresolved D. The CDR3 is 16 residues long. V was trimmed by 0 bases and J by 0 bases, leaving 12 bases between them. Germline lookup yields CDR1 SQVTM and CDR2 ANQGSEA. CDR3: CSVEDALLSSYNEQFF. The CDR3 DNA follows: TGCAGCGTTGAAGATGCGCTCCTGAGCTCCTACAATGAGCAGTTCTTC.